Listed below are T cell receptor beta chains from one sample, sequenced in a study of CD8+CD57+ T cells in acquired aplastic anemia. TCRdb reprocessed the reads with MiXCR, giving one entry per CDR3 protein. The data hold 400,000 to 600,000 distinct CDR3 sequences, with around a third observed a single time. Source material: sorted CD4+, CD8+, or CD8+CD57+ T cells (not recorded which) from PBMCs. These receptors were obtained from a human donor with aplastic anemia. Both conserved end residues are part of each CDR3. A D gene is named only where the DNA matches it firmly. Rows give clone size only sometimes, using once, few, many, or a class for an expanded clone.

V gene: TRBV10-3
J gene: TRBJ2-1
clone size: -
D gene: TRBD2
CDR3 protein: CASSKLAGGLSSYNEQFF
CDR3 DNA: TGTGCCAGCAGTAAACTAGCGGGAGGGCTAAGCTCCTACAATGAGCAGTTCTTC

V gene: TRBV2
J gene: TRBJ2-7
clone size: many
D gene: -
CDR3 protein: CASMRTSSYEQYF
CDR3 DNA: TGTGCCAGCATGAGGACATCCTCCTACGAGCAGTACTTC

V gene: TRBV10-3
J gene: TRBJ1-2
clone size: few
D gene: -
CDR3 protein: CASSEWRGVSYGYTF
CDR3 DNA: TGTGCCAGCAGTGAGTGGAGGGGGGTCAGCTATGGCTACACCTTC

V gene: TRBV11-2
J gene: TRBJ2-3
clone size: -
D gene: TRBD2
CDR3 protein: CASSNGTSGDLIVDTQYF
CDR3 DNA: TGTGCCAGCAGCAACGGGACTAGCGGGGACTTAATTGTCGATACGCAGTATTTT

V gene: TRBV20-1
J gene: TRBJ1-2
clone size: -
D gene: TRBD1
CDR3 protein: CSARDLTGTAQGNYGYTF
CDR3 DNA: TGCAGTGCTAGAGACCTCACTGGGACAGCCCAGGGAAACTATGGCTACACCTTC

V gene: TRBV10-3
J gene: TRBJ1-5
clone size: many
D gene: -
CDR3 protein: CAISDGAGPQHF
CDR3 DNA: TGTGCCATCAGTGACGGCGCGGGGCCCCAGCATTTT

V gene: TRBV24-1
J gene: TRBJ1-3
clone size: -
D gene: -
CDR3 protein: CATSDSQGFGYTIYF
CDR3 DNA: TGTGCCACCAGTGATTCGCAGGGATTTGGCTACACCATATATTTT

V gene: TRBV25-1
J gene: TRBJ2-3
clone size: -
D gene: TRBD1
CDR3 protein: CASSPRGDRVIDTQYF
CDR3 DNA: TGTGCCAGCAGCCCCCGAGGGGACAGGGTTATAGATACGCAGTATTTT

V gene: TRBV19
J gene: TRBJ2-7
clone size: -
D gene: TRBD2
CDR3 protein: CASSRGVGGFEQYF
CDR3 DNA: TGTGCCAGTAGTAGGGGGGTGGGGGGGTTCGAGCAGTACTTC

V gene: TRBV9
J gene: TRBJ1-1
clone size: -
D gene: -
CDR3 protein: CASSGLAGGRSTEAFF
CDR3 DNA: TGTGCCAGCAGCGGGCTAGCGGGAGGGCGATCCACTGAAGCTTTCTTT

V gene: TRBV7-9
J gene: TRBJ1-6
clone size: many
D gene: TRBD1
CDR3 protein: CASTLRGTGDSPLHF
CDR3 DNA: TGTGCCAGCACCCTAAGGGGGACAGGGGATTCACCCCTCCACTTT

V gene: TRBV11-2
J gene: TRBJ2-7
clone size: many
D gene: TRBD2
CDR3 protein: CASSFQGLAGAGEQYF
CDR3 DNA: TGTGCCAGCAGCTTTCAGGGACTAGCGGGGGCGGGAGAGCAGTACTTC

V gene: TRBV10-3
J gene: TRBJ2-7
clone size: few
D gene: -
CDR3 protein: CAISGPSYEQYF
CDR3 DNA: TGTGCCATCAGTGGGCCCTCCTACGAGCAGTACTTC

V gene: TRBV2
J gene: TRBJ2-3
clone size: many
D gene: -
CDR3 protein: CASSTRESTDTQYF
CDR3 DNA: TGTGCCAGCTCGACTAGGGAGAGCACAGATACGCAGTATTTT

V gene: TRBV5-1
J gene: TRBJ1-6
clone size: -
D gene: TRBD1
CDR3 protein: CASSEGQLGSPLHF
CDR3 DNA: TGCGCCAGCAGCGAGGGACAGTTGGGTTCACCCCTCCACTTT

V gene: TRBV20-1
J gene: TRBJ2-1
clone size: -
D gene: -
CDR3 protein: CSAREWDAGNEQFF
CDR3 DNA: TGCAGTGCTAGAGAGTGGGACGCGGGAAATGAGCAGTTCTTC

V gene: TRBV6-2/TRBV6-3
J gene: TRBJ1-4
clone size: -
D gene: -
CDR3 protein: CASSYRAEKLFF
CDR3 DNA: TGTGCCAGCAGTTACAGAGCGGAAAAACTGTTTTTT

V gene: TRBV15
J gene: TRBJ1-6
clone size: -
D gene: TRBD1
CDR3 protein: CANRQGSNSPLHF
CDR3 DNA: TGTGCGAACAGACAGGGGTCTAATTCACCCCTCCACTTT

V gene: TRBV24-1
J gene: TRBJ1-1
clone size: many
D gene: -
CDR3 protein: CATKRGPNTEAFF
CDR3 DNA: TGTGCCACCAAGAGGGGCCCCAACACTGAAGCTTTCTTT

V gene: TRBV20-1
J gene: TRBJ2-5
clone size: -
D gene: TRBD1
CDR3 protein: CSAKEDRLETQYF
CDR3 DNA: TGCAGTGCTAAAGAGGACAGGTTAGAGACCCAGTACTTC

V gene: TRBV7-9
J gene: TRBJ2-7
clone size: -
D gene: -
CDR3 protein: CASASTIPYEQYF
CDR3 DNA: TGTGCCAGCGCCTCGACAATTCCCTACGAGCAGTACTTC

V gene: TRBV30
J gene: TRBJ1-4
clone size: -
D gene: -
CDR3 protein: CAWKSGGEKLFF
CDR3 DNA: TGTGCCTGGAAGTCGGGGGGGGAAAAACTGTTTTTT

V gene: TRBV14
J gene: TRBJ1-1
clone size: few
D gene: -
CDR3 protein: CASSILRRFNTEAFF
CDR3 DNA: TGTGCCAGCAGCATCCTACGCCGTTTCAACACTGAAGCTTTCTTT

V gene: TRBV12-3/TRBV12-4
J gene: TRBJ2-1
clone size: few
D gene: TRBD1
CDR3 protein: CASSPTGGIGEQFF
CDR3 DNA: TGTGCCAGCAGTCCCACAGGGGGCATAGGTGAGCAGTTCTTC

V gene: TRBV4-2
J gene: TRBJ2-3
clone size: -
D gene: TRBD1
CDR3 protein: CASSPGQGVTDTQYF
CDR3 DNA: TGTGCCAGCAGCCCGGGACAGGGGGTCACAGATACGCAGTATTTT

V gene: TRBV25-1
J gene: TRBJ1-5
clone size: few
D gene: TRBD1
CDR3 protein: CASSPSDRGPRQPQHF
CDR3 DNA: TGTGCCAGCAGTCCCAGCGACAGGGGGCCGAGACAGCCCCAGCATTTT

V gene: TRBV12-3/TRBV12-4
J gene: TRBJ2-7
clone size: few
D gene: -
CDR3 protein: CASSLSATYEQYF
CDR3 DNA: TGTGCCAGCAGTTTGTCGGCTACCTACGAGCAGTACTTC

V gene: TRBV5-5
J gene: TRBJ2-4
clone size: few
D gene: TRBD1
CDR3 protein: CASSSGQGDIQYF
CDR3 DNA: TGTGCCAGCAGTTCCGGACAGGGGGACATTCAGTACTTC

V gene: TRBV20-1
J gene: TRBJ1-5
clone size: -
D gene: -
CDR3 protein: CSATQGVHQPQHF
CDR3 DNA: TGCAGTGCTACACAGGGCGTCCATCAGCCCCAGCATTTT

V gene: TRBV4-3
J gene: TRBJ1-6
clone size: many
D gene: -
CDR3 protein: CASSQDRNSNSPLHF
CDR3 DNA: TGCGCCAGCAGCCAAGATCGAAACAGTAATTCACCCCTCCACTTT

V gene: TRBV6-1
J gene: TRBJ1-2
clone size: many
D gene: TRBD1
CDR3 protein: CASRTGGVWYGYTF
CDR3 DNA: TGTGCCAGCAGAACAGGGGGCGTGTGGTATGGCTACACCTTC

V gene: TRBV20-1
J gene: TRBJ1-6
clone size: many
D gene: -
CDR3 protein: CSARDSLIGTINNSPLHF
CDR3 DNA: TGCAGTGCTAGAGATTCTCTCATTGGGACCATCAATAATTCACCCCTCCACTTT

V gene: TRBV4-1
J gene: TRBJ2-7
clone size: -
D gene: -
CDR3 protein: CASSQAVGAGILYEQYF
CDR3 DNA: TGCGCCAGCAGCCAAGCAGTAGGGGCAGGGATTCTCTACGAGCAGTACTTC

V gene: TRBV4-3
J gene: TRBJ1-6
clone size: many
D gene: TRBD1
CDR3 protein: CASSMTGDSPLHF
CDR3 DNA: TGCGCTAGCAGTATGACAGGGGATTCACCCCTCCACTTT

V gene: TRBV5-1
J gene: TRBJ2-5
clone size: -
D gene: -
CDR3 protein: CASSRRGTQETQYF
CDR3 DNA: TGCGCCAGCAGCCGAAGAGGGACACAAGAGACCCAGTACTTC

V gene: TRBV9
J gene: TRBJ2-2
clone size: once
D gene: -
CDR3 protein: CAGSPGAQNTGELFF
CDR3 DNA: TGTGCCGGCAGCCCAGGTGCCCAGAACACCGGGGAGCTGTTTTTT

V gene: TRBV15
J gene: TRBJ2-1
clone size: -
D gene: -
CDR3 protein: CATSRQNRASYNEQFF
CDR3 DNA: TGTGCCACCAGCAGGCAAAACAGGGCCTCCTACAATGAGCAGTTCTTC

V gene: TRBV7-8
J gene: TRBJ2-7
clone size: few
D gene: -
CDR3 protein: CASSPSTGYEQYF
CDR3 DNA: TGTGCCAGCAGCCCTTCGACAGGCTACGAGCAGTACTTC

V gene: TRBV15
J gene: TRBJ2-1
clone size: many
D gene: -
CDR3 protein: CATSRVRHEQFF
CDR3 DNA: TGTGCCACCAGCAGAGTTCGGCATGAGCAGTTCTTC

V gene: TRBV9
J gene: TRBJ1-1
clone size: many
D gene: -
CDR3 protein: CASSVAKGATEAFF
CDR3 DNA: TGTGCCAGCAGCGTAGCTAAGGGCGCCACTGAAGCTTTCTTT

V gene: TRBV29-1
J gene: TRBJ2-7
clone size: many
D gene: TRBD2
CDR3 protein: CSVGGLAELEQYF
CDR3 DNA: TGCAGCGTTGGGGGACTAGCGGAGCTCGAGCAGTACTTC

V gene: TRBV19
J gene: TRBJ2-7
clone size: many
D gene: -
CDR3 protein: CASSIDFGSAYEQYF
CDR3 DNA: TGTGCCAGTAGTATCGATTTCGGCAGCGCCTACGAGCAGTACTTC

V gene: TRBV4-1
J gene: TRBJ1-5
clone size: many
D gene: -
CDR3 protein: CASSQLASLHQPQHF
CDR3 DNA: TGCGCCAGCAGCCAATTGGCCAGCCTTCATCAGCCCCAGCATTTT

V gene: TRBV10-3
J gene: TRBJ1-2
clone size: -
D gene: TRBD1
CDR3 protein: CAITDREYGYTF
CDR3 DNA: TGTGCCATCACAGACAGGGAATATGGCTACACCTTC

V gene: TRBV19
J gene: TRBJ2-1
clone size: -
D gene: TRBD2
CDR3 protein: CASTAGLAGVNEQFF
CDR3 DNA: TGTGCCAGTACCGCCGGACTAGCGGGAGTCAATGAGCAGTTCTTC

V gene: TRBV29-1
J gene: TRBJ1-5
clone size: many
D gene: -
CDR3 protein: CSVRGSPNQPQHF
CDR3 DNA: TGCAGCGTAAGGGGTTCCCCCAATCAGCCCCAGCATTTT

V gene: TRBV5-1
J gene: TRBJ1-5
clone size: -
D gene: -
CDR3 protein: CASSKGEGGNQPQHF
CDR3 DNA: TGCGCCAGCAGCAAGGGGGAGGGCGGCAATCAGCCCCAGCATTTT

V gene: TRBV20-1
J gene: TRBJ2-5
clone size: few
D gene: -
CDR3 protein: CSARDITGVGETQYF
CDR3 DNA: TGCAGTGCTAGAGATATTACCGGGGTAGGGGAGACCCAGTACTTC

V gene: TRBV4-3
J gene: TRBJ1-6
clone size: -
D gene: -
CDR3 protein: CASSQAPGESPLHF
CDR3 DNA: TGCGCCAGCAGCCAAGCACCCGGGGAGTCACCCCTCCACTTT

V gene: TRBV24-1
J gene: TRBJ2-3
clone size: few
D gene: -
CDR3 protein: CATSDLSLGTQYF
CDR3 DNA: TGTGCCACCAGTGATTTGAGTCTGGGTACGCAGTATTTT

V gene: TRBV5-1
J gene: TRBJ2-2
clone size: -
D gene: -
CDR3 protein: CASSPTGYANTGELFF
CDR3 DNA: TGCGCCAGCAGCCCGACAGGATACGCGAACACCGGGGAGCTGTTTTTT

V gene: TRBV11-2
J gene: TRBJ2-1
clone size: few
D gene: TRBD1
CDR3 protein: CASSLSSRQGGNEQFF
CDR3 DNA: TGTGCCAGCAGCCTCTCGTCGCGACAGGGGGGCAATGAGCAGTTCTTC

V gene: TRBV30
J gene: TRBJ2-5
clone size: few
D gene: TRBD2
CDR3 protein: CAYAGTSGRETQYF
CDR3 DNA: TGTGCCTACGCCGGGACTAGCGGGCGGGAGACCCAGTACTTC